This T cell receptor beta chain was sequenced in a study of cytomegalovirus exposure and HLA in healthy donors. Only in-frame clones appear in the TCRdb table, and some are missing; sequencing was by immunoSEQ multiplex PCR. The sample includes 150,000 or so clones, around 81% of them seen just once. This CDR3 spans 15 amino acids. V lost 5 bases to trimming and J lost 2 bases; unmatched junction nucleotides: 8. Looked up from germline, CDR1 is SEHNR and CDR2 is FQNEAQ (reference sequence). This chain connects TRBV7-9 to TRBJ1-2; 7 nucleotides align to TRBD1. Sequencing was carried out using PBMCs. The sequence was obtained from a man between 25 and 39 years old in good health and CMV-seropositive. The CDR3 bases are TGTGCCAGCAGCGGGACAGCCACTGTGAACTATGGCTACACCTTC. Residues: CASSGTATVNYGYTF.